This TCR beta chain was captured in a study of Ad26.COV2.S vaccination and SARS-CoV-2 variants. Generated by immunoSEQ multiplex PCR, the TCRdb table keeps only in-frame clones and is missing some. The sample includes a few hundred thousand clones, approximately 90% of them seen just once. Documented treatment: roughly 20 received Ad26.COV2.S at low or high dose, single or two shots; roughly five received placebo; per-sample allocation not given. After the first vaccine or placebo injection, samples were drawn on day 63. Boston supplied an adult donor aged 18-55 years. The V and J ends lost 1 base and 4 bases respectively, with 7 bases between them. Germline assignment: CDR1 SGHNT and CDR2 YENEEA. The CDR3 consists of 14 residues.

This chain links TRBV11-3 with TRBJ2-2; the D gene is possibly TRBD2 (5 bases). This specimen consisted of peripheral blood, obtained in a trial of Ad26.COV2.S vaccine versus placebo. This receptor was identified in a person aged 18 to 59 who received the Ad26.COV2.S COVID-19 vaccine or a placebo. The CDR3 protein is CASSLAGFTGELFF. The CDR3 bases are TGTGCCAGCAGCTTAGCGGGGTTCACCGGGGAGCTGTTTTTT.